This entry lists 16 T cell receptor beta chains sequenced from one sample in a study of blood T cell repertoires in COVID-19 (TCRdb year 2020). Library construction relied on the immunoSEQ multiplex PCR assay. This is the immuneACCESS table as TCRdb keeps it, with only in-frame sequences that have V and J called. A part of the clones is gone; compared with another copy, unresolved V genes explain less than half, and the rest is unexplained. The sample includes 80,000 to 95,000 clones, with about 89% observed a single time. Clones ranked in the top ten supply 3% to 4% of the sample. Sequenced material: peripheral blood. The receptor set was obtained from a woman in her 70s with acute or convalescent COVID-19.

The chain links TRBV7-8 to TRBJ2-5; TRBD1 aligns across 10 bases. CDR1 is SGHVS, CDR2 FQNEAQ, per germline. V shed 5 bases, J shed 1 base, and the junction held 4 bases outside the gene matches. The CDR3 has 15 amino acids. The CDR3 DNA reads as TGTGCCAGCAGCCCAAGACAGGGGGCCCAAGAGACCCAGTACTTC. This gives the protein CASSPRQGAQETQYF.

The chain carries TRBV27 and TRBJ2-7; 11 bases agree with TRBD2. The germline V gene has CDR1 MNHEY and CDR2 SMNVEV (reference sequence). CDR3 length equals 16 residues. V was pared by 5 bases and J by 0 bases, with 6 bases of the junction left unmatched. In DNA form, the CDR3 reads TGTGCCAGCAGTCTCCGGACTAGCGGGCACTCCTACGAGCAGTACTTC. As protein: CASSLRTSGHSYEQYF.

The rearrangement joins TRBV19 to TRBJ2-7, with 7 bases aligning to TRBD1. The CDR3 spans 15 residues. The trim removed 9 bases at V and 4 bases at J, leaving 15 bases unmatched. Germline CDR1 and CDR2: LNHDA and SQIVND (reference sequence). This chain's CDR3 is CASSDGQESRYEQYF. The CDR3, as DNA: TGTGCCAGCAGCGACGGACAGGAAAGTAGGTACGAGCAGTACTTC.

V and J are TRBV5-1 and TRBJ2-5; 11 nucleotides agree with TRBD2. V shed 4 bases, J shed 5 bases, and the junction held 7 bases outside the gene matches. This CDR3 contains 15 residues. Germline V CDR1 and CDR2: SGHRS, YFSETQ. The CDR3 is CASSRIAGGGETQYF. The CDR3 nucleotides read TGCGCCAGCAGCAGAATAGCGGGAGGGGGGGAGACCCAGTACTTC.

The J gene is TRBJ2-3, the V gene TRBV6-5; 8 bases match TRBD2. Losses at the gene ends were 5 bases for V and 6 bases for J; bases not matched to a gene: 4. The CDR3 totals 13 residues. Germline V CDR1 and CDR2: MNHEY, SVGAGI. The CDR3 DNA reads TGTGCCAGCAGTACTACTAGCGGCGATACGCAGTATTTT. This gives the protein CASSTTSGDTQYF.

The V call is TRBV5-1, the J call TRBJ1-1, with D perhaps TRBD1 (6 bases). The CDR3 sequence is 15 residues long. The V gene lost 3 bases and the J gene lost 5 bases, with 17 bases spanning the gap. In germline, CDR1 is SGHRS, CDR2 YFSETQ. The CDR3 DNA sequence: TGCGCCAGCAGCTGGGAGACAGGTAGTTGGACTGAAGCTTTCTTT. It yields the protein CASSWETGSWTEAFF. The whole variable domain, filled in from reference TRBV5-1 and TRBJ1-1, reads KAGVTQTPRYLIKTRGQQVTLSCSPISGHRSVSWYQQTPGQGLQFLFEYFSETQRNKGNFPGRFSGRQFSNSRSEMNVSTLELGDSALYLCASSWETGSWTEAFFGQGTRLTVV.

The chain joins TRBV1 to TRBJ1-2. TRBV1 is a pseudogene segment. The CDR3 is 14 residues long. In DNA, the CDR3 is TGCACCAGCAGCCAGGCCAGCGTTTTCCTAGGCTACACCTTC. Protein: CTSSQASVFLGYTF.

The CDR3 region is CASSSVQGARGEKLFF. Written as DNA, the CDR3 is TGTGCCAGCAGCTCCGTGCAGGGGGCGAGGGGTGAAAAACTGTTTTTT. The J gene is TRBJ1-4, the V gene TRBV7-8; the match to TRBD1 covers 8 bases. Germline V gene data show CDR1 as SGHVS and CDR2 as FQNEAQ. V was pared by 4 bases and J by 7 bases, with 11 bases of the junction left unmatched. The CDR3 consists of 16 residues.

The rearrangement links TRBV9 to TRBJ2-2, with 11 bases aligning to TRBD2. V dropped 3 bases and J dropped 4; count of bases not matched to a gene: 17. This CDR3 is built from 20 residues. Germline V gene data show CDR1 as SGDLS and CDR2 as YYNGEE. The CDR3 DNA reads TGTGCCAGCAGCGCCCTCGGGACTAGCGGATCCATACCGATCACCGGGGAGCTGTTTTTT. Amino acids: CASSALGTSGSIPITGELFF.

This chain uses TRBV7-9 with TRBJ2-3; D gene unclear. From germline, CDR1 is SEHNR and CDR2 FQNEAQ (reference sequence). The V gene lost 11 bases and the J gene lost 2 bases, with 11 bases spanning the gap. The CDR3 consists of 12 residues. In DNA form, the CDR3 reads TGTGCCCATTCGGAGTACACAGATACGCAGTATTTT. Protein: CAHSEYTDTQYF.

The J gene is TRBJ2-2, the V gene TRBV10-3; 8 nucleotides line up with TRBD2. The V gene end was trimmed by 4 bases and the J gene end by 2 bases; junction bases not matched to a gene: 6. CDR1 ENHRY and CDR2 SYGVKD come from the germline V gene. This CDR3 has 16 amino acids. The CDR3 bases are TGTGCCATCAGTGGGGGTAGCGGGACTAACACCGGGGAGCTGTTTTTT. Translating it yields CAISGGSGTNTGELFF.

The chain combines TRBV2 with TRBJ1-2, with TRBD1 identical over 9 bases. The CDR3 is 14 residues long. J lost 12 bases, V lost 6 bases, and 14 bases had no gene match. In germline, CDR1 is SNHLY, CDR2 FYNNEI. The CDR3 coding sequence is TGTGCCAGCAGAGGAACCGGGACAGGGTTTATTCACACCTTC. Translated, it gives CASRGTGTGFIHTF.

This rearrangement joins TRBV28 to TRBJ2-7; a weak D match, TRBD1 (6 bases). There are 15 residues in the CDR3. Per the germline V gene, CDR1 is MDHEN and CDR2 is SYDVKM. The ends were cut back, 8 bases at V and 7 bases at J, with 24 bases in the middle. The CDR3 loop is CASFSLGRGVSEQYF. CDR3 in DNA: TGTGCCAGCTTCTCCCTGGGCAGGGGAGTATCGGAGCAGTACTTC.

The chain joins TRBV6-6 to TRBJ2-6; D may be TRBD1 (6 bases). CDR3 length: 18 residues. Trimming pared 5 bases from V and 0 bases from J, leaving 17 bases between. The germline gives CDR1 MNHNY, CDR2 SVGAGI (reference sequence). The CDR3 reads CASSPRQDLSSGANVLTF. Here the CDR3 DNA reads TGTGCCAGCAGTCCACGACAGGACCTCAGCTCTGGGGCCAACGTCCTGACTTTC.

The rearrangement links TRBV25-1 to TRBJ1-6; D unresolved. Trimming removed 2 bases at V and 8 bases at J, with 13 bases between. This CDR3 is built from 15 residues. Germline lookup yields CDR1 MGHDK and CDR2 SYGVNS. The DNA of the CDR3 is TGTGCCAGCAGTGAAAGCGGAGGGCGCTATTCACCCCTCCACTTT. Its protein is CASSESGGRYSPLHF. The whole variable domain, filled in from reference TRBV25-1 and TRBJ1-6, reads EADIYQTPRYLVIGTGKKITLECSQTMGHDKMYWYQQDPGMELHLIHYSYGVNSTEKGDLSSESTVSRIRTEHFPLTLESARPSHTSQYLCASSESGGRYSPLHFGNGTRLTVT.

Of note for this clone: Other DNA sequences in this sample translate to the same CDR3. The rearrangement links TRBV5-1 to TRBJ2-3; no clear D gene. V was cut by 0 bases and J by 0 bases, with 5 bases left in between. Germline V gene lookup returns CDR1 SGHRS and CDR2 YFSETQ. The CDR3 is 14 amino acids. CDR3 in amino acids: CASSLAGSTDTQYF. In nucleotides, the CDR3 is TGCGCCAGCAGCTTGGCGGGTAGCACAGATACGCAGTATTTT.